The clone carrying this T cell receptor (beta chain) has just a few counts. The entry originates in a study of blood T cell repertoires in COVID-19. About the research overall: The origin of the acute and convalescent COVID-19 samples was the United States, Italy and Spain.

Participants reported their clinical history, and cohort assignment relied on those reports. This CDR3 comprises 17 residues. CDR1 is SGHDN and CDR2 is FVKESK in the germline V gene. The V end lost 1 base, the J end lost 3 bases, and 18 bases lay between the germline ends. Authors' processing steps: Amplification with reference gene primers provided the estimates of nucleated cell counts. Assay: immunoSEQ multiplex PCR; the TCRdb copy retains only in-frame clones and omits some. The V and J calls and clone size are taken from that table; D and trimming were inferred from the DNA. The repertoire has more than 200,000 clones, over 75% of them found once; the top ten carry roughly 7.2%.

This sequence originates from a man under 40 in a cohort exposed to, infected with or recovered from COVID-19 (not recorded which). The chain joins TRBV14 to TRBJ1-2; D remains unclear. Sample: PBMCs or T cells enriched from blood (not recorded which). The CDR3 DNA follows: TGTGCCAGCAGCCAAGCGGAGGAGGCGCGGGTTGACTATGGCTACACCTTC. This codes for CASSQAEEARVDYGYTF.